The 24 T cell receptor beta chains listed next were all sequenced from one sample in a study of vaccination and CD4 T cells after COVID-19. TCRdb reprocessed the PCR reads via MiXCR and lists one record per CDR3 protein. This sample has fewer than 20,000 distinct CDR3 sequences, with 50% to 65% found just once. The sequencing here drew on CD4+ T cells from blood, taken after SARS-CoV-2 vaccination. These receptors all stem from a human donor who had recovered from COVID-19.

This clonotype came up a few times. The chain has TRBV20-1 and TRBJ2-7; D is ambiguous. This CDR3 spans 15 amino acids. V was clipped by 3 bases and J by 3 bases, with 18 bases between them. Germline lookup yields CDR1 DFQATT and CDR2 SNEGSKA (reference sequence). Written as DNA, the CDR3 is TGCAGTGCTAGGCCTATTCAGAATACGGTCTACGAGCAGTACTTC. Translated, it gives CSARPIQNTVYEQYF.

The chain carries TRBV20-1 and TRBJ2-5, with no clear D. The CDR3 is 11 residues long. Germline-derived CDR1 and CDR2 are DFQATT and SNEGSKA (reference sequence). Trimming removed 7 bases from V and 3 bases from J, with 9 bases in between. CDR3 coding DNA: TGCAGTGTCGTCACGGAAGAGACCCAGTACTTC. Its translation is CSVVTEETQYF.

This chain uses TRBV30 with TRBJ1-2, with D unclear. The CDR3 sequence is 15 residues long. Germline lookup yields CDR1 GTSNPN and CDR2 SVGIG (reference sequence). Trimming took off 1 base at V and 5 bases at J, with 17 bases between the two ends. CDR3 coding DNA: TGTGCCTGGAGTGGAAGATGGGGTAACGGGTATGGCTACACCTTC. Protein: CAWSGRWGNGYGYTF.

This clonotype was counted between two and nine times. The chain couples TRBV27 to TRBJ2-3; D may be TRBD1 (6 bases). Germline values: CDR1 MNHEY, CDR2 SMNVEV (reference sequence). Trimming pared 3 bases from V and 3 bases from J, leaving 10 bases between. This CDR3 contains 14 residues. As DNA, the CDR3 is TGTGCCAGCAGTTTGGGGGCGGCTACAGATACGCAGTATTTT. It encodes CASSLGAATDTQYF.

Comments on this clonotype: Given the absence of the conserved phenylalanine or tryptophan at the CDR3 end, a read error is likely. The CDR3 reads CASSSRGTTGLETQYL. In nucleotides, the CDR3 is TGTGCCAGCAGCTCACGGGGGACGACAGGGCTGGAGACCCAGTACCTC. The chain employs TRBV7-2 and TRBJ2-7, with D possibly TRBD1 on 7 matching bases. The last part of the DNA fits TRBJ2-5 better; the J call may be wrong. There are 16 residues in the CDR3. Germline V lookup: CDR1 SGHTA, CDR2 FQGNSA.

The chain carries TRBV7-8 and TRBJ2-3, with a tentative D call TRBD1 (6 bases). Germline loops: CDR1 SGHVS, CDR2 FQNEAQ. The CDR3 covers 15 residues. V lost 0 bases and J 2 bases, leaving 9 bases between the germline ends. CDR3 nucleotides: TGTGCCAGCAGCTTAGCTCAGGGGAACACAGATACGCAGTATTTT. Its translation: CASSLAQGNTDTQYF.

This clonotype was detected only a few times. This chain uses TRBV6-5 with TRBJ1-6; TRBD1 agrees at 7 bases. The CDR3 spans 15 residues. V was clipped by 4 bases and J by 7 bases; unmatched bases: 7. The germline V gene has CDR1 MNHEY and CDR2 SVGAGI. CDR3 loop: CASSFRDRNNSPLHF. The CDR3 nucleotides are TGTGCCAGCAGTTTCCGGGACAGAAACAATTCACCCCTCCACTTT.

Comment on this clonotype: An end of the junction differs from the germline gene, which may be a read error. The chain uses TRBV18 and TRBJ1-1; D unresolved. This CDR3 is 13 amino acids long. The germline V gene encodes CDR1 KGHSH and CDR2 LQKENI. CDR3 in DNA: TGTGACAGCTCAACCAGGCCGGGGATGGAAGCTTTCTTT. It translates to CDSSTRPGMEAFF.

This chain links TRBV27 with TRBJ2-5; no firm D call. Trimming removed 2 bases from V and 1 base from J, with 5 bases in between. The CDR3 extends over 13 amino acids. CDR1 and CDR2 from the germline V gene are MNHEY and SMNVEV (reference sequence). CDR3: CASSLGFQETQYF. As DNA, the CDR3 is TGTGCCAGCAGTTTAGGGTTCCAAGAGACCCAGTACTTC.

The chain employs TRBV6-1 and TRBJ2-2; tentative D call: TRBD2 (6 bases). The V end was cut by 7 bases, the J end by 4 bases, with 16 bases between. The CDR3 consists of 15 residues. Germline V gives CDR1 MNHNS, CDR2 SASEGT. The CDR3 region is CASIRGSGSTGELFF. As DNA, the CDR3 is TGTGCCAGCATTAGGGGTAGCGGTTCCACCGGGGAGCTGTTTTTT.

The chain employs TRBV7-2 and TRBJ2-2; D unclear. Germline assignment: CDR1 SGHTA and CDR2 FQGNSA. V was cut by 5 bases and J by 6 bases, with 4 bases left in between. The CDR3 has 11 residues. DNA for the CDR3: TGTGCCAGCAGCCCGCCCGGGGAGCTGTTTTTT. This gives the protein CASSPPGELFF.

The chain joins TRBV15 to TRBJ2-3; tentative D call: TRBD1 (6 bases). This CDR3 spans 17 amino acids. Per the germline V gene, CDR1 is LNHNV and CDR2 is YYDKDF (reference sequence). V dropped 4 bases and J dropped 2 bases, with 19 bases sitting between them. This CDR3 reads CATSTPKGERYTDTQYF. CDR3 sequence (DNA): TGTGCCACCAGCACCCCGAAGGGGGAAAGGTACACAGATACGCAGTATTTT.

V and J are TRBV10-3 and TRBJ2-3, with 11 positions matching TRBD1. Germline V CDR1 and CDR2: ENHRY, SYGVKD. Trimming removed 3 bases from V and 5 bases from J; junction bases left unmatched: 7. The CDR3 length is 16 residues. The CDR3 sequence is CAISDRTGGAGDTQYF. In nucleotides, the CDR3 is TGTGCCATCAGTGACAGGACAGGGGGCGCCGGAGATACGCAGTATTTT.

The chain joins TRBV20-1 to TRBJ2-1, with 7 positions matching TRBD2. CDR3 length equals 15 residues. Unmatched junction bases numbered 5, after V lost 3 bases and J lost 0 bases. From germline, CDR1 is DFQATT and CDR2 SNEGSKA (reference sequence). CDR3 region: CSASRTRGSYNEQFF. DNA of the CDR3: TGCAGTGCTAGTAGGACTAGGGGCTCCTACAATGAGCAGTTCTTC.

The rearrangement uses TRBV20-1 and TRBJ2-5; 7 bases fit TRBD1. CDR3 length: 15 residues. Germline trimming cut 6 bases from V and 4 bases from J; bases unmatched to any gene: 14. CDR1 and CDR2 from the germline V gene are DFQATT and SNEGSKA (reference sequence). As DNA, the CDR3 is TGCAGTGCCAAAAGCGAGGGGGCTTCAGGAGAGACCCAGTACTTC. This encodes CSAKSEGASGETQYF.

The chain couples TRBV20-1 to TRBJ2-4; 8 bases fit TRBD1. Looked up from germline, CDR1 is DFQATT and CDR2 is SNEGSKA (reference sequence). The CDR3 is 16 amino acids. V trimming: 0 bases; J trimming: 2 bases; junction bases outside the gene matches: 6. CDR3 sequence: CSARERTGISKNIQYF. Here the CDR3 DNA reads TGCAGTGCTAGAGAGAGGACAGGGATTTCCAAAAACATTCAGTACTTC.

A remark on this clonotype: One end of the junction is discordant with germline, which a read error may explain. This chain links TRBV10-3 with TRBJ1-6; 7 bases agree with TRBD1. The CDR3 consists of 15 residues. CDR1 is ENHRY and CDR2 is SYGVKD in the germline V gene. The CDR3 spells CAISETDRENSPPHF. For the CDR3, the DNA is TGTGCCATCAGTGAGACAGACAGGGAAAATTCACCCCCCCACTTT.

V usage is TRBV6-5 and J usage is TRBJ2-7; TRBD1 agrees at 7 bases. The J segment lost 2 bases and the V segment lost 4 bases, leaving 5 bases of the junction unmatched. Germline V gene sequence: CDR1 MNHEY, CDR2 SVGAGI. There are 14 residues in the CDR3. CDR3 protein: CASSSAGTAYEQYF. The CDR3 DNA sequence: TGTGCCAGCAGTTCCGCCGGGACAGCCTACGAGCAGTACTTC.

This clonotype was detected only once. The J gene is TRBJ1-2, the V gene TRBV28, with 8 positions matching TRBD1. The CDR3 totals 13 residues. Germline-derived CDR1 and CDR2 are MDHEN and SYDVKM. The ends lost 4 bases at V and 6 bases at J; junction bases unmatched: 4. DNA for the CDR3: TGTGCCAGCAGTTCGGACAGGGCCAATGGCTACACCTTC. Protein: CASSSDRANGYTF.

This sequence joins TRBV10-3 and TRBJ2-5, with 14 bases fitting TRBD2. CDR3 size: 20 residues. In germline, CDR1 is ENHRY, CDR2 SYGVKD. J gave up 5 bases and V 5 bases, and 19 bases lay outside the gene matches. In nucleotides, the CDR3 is TGTGCCATCAGTCGCTTCTACGGACTAGCGGGAGGCAGGGATCGGGAGACCCAGTACTTC. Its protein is CAISRFYGLAGGRDRETQYF.

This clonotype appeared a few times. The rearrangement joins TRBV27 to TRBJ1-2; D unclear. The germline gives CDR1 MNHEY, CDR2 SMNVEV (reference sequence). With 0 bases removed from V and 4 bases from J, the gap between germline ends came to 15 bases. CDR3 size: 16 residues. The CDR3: CASSLSVPPTAYGYTF. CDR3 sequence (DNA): TGTGCCAGCAGTTTATCTGTACCCCCCACCGCCTATGGCTACACCTTC.

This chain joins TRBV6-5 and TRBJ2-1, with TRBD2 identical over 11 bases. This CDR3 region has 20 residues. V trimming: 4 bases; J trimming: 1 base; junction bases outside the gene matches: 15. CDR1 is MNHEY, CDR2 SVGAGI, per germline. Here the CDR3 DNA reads TGTGCCAGCAGTTTCCCGTTCCTTACTAGCGGGAGTTGGTCCTACAATGAGCAGTTCTTC. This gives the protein CASSFPFLTSGSWSYNEQFF.

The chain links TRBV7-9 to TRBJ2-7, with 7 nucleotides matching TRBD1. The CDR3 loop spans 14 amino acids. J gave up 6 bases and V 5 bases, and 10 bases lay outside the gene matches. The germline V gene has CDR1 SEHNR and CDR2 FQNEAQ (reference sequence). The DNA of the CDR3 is TGTGCCAGCAGCCCTCCGACAGGGTCGGCCGAGCAGTACTTC. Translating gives CASSPPTGSAEQYF.

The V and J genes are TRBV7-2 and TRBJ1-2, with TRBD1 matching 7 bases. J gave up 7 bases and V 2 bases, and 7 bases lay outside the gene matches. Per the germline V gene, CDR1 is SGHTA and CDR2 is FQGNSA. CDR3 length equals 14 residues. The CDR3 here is CASSLRGLLGGYTF. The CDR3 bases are TGTGCCAGCAGCTTAAGGGGGCTGCTCGGTGGCTACACCTTC.